The present T cell receptor (beta chain) was sequenced within a study of blood T cell repertoires in COVID-19. Study context: Sources were T cells, B-cell-depleted T cells, or PBMCs; the material itself was cDNA or gDNA.

This CDR3 comprises 16 residues. Trimming removed 4 bases from V and 7 bases from J, with 20 bases in between. Germline V CDR1 and CDR2: SGHKS, YYEKEE (reference sequence). Source study methods: The authors estimated nucleated cell counts from reference gene primer amplification. The method was immunoSEQ multiplex PCR; TCRdb's version includes in-frame clones alone and lacks a portion of them. V, J and clone size are taken as reported in that table, and D and trimming were inferred from the DNA itself. In the table there are 95,000 to 120,000 clones, 70% to 85% of which are singletons. This clonotype was sampled from a woman aged 40 to 55 with acute or convalescent COVID-19. The V call is TRBV5-5, the J call TRBJ2-2; tentative D call: TRBD1 (5 bases). The sample was peripheral blood. DNA for the CDR3: TGTGCCAGCAGCCTCTCCGGCAGGGATGTAGGCGGGGAGCTGTTTTTT. Protein product: CASSLSGRDVGGELFF.